This TCR beta chain comes out of a study of response to subunit inactivated influenza vaccine. In TCRdb, the RT-PCR reads were re-called with MiXCR into one record per CDR3 protein. This sample has around 540,000 distinct CDR3 sequences, with 10% to 15% found just once. This CDR3 has 13 amino acids. Germline CDR1 reads MNHNS; CDR2 reads SASEGT. The V and J ends lost 6 bases and 5 bases respectively, with 13 bases between them. This specimen was PBMCs from blood, taken on the day of vaccination. The sequence was obtained from a man between 45 and 60 years old who received an inactivated influenza vaccine. The chain has TRBV6-1 and TRBJ2-5; D not resolved. The CDR3 coding sequence is TGTGCCAGCAGGAGGACGGACGTGGAGACCCAGTACTTC. It translates to CASRRTDVETQYF.